Below are 27 T cell receptor beta chains sequenced from a single sample in a study of shared clonotypes between healthy human individuals. The data were produced by immunoSEQ multiplex PCR, yet TCRdb's version contains in-frame clones alone and is incomplete. The sample records roughly 1 million clones, approximately 80% being singletons. Source material: memory CD4+ T cells from PBMCs. Subset reported: CD45RA-negative fraction. The source of these receptors is a man between 18 and 29 years old in good health. Some clones in this sample may be carry-over from other donors' samples.

The chain joins TRBV19 to TRBJ1-2; 7 bases align to TRBD1. Germline V lookup: CDR1 LNHDA, CDR2 SQIVND (reference sequence). The CDR3 loop spans 13 amino acids. Germline trimming cut 7 bases from V and 6 bases from J; bases unmatched to any gene: 8. The CDR3 DNA sequence: TGTGCCAGTACCAGAACAGGGGCTAATGGCTACACCTTC. As protein: CASTRTGANGYTF.

This chain links TRBV27 with TRBJ1-1; D not certain. V shed 1 base and J shed 8 bases, with 11 bases lying between them. This CDR3 has 13 amino acids. Germline loops: CDR1 MNHEY, CDR2 SMNVEV (reference sequence). In DNA form, the CDR3 reads TGTGCCAGCAGTTTATGGGGATCCAGGGAAGCTTTCTTT. Protein: CASSLWGSREAFF.

The genes are TRBV7-2 and TRBJ1-5, with D hard to call. The ends were cut back, 2 bases at V and 9 bases at J, with 17 bases in the middle. The germline gives CDR1 SGHTA, CDR2 FQGNSA. The CDR3 has 15 residues. DNA for the CDR3: TGTGCCAGCAGCTTAATAGATCGGACCCCCGGGCCCCAGCATTTT. Protein sequence: CASSLIDRTPGPQHF.

Turning to this clone: One junction end disagrees with the germline gene, perhaps due to a read error. This sequence joins TRBV15 and TRBJ1-2; the D is unclear. CDR1 and CDR2 from the germline V gene are LNHNV and YYDKDF (reference sequence). The CDR3 has 13 amino acids. The CDR3 is CATSRDPGIGYTF. CDR3 bases: TGTGCTACCAGCAGAGATCCCGGGATTGGCTACACCTTC.

The chain links TRBV2 to TRBJ2-3; weak D call: TRBD2 (5 bases). The CDR3 length is 16 residues. Germline V gene lookup returns CDR1 SNHLY and CDR2 FYNNEI. With 4 bases removed from V and 2 bases from J, the gap between germline ends came to 16 bases. The CDR3 here is CASSGGEEDVTDTQYF. The DNA for the CDR3 is TGTGCCAGCAGTGGAGGCGAGGAGGACGTCACAGATACGCAGTATTTT.

The chain uses TRBV5-1 and TRBJ1-1; a weak D match, TRBD1 (6 bases). This CDR3 is built from 14 residues. Germline-derived CDR1 and CDR2 are SGHRS and YFSETQ. The germline V and J ends were trimmed by 5 bases and 3 bases, with 14 bases remaining between them. The DNA of the CDR3 is TGCGCCAGCAGTGTACAGGGTTTGGACACTGAAGCTTTCTTT. Translated: CASSVQGLDTEAFF.

This clone was detected a few times. The chain joins TRBV7-6 to TRBJ2-3, with 7 bases lining up with TRBD2. The CDR3 is made up of 16 amino acids. V dropped 0 bases and J dropped 0; count of bases not matched to a gene: 3. Germline V gives CDR1 SGHVS, CDR2 FNYEAQ. The CDR3 sequence: CASSLAAGVSTDTQYF. In DNA, the CDR3 is TGTGCCAGCAGCTTAGCCGCGGGAGTTAGCACAGATACGCAGTATTTT.

This clone has only a few counts. V usage is TRBV5-4 and J usage is TRBJ1-2, with a possible D match to TRBD1 (5 bases). Per germline, CDR1 SGHNT and CDR2 YYREEE (reference sequence). This CDR3 spans 15 amino acids. The V end was cut by 0 bases, the J end by 2 bases, with 11 bases between. The CDR3 nucleotides are TGTGCCAGCAGCTTGGCGGGGGGATACAACTATGGCTACACCTTC. It translates to CASSLAGGYNYGYTF.

J is TRBJ2-7 and V is TRBV28; 7 nucleotides match TRBD2. V trimming: 8 bases; J trimming: 5 bases; junction bases outside the gene matches: 6. The CDR3 loop spans 12 amino acids. CDR1 and CDR2 from the germline V gene are MDHEN and SYDVKM. DNA for the CDR3: TGTGCCAGCGTTGGGGGGAGGGACGAGCAGTACTTC. Translating it yields CASVGGRDEQYF.

This clone has a handful of counts. The J gene is TRBJ1-4, the V gene TRBV28; a weak D match, TRBD1 (5 bases). V lost 5 bases to trimming and J lost 8 bases, with 18 bases between them. Germline V gene lookup returns CDR1 MDHEN and CDR2 SYDVKM. The CDR3 length is 15 residues. CDR3 sequence: CASSPRGRVGEKLFF. In nucleotides, the CDR3 is TGTGCCAGCAGTCCACGAGGCAGGGTGGGAGAAAAACTGTTTTTT.

This chain joins TRBV30 and TRBJ1-1, with D perhaps TRBD1 (5 bases). Trimming pared 2 bases from V and 5 bases from J, leaving 18 bases between. Germline lookup yields CDR1 GTSNPN and CDR2 SVGIG (reference sequence). CDR3 size: 15 residues. CDR3 protein: CAWSPPSSRATEAFF. The CDR3 nucleotides are TGTGCCTGGAGTCCGCCGTCGAGCAGGGCGACTGAAGCTTTCTTT.

The rearrangement uses TRBV4-1 and TRBJ2-4, with D maybe TRBD2 (5 bases). The CDR3 is 17 residues long. CDR1 and CDR2 (germline): MGHRA, YSYEKL. Trimming took off 1 base at V and 4 bases at J, with 17 bases between the two ends. The CDR3 DNA follows: TGCGCCAGCAGCCAAGTGGGTGGGAGAGGAAATAAAAACATTCAGTACTTC. Residues: CASSQVGGRGNKNIQYF.

This clone was recorded a few times. The chain has TRBV5-1 and TRBJ2-5, with 11 bases aligning to TRBD2. The CDR3 extends over 14 amino acids. After removal of 5 bases from V and 3 bases from J, the junction contained 3 bases not matched to a gene. The germline V gene encodes CDR1 SGHRS and CDR2 YFSETQ. CDR3 in amino acids: CASRELAGEETQYF. DNA for the CDR3: TGCGCCAGCAGAGAACTAGCGGGAGAAGAGACCCAGTACTTC.

The chain employs TRBV15 and TRBJ1-1, with D maybe TRBD1 (6 bases). The germline CDR1 and CDR2 sequences are LNHNV and YYDKDF (reference sequence). V lost 0 bases and J lost 4, with 12 bases in between. The CDR3 runs to 15 residues. The CDR3 loop is CATSREQGLGTEAFF. DNA for the CDR3: TGTGCCACCAGCAGAGAACAGGGATTGGGCACTGAAGCTTTCTTT.

This chain connects TRBV29-1 to TRBJ2-1; possible D gene TRBD2, 7 bases. The CDR3 extends over 10 amino acids. Trimming removed 3 bases from V and 16 bases from J, with 13 bases in between. Germline CDR1 SQVTM, CDR2 ANQGSEA. The CDR3 DNA is TGCAGCGTTGAGGGGGGGCCCGGTTTCTTC. This encodes CSVEGGPGFF.

The sample holds a few counts of this clone. The chain uses TRBV9 and TRBJ1-1; D is uncertain. CDR1 and CDR2 from the germline V gene are SGDLS and YYNGEE. Trimming cost V 6 bases and J 1 base, with 10 bases left between them. The CDR3 sequence is 13 residues long. The CDR3 loop is CASKFVRNTEAFF. CDR3 nucleotide sequence: TGTGCCAGCAAGTTTGTTAGGAACACTGAAGCTTTCTTT.

Turning to this clone: This may arise from a read error, as a much more abundant clone is one base away. The chain links TRBV7-2 to TRBJ2-7, with D possibly TRBD1 on 5 matching bases. Germline values: CDR1 SGHTA, CDR2 FQGNSA. The CDR3 sequence is 18 residues long. V lost 5 bases and J lost 2, with 25 bases in between. This CDR3 reads CASSQLTTRQRFTYEQYF. CDR3 nucleotide sequence: TGTGCCAGCAGCCAACTCACAACCCGACAGAGATTTACCTACGAGCAGTACTTC.

V usage is TRBV5-6 and J usage is TRBJ2-5, with D perhaps matching TRBD2 (5 bases). Trimming took 3 bases from V and 4 from J, leaving 13 bases between them. Germline lookup yields CDR1 SGHDT and CDR2 YYEEEE. The CDR3 extends over 14 amino acids. DNA of the CDR3: TGTGCCAGCAGCTCCGACGACCGGGGAGAGACCCAGTACTTC. The encoded protein is CASSSDDRGETQYF.

The count of this clone is one. Within the sample, other DNA sequences also encode this same CDR3. DNA for the CDR3: TGTGCCAGCTCACCACCGGGGGGGAGGATAAATAATGAGCAGTTCTTC. It yields the protein CASSPPGGRINNEQFF. This chain links TRBV18 with TRBJ2-1, with TRBD2 identical over 7 bases. The CDR3 is 16 amino acids. V dropped 0 bases and J dropped 7; count of bases not matched to a gene: 9. Germline-derived CDR1 and CDR2 are KGHSH and LQKENI.

The CDR3 loop reads CASSLFQGISNQPQHF. In DNA, the CDR3 is TGTGCCAGCAGCTTGTTTCAGGGCATTAGCAATCAGCCCCAGCATTTT. This chain joins TRBV5-8 and TRBJ1-5, with D possibly TRBD1 on 5 matching bases. CDR3 length: 16 amino acids. The germline CDR1 and CDR2 sequences are SGHTS and YDEGEE. With 1 base removed from V and 0 bases from J, the gap between germline ends came to 11 bases.

CDR3 region: CASSRVTQYEQYF. The CDR3 bases are TGTGCCAGCAGTCGCGTGACACAGTACGAGCAGTACTTC. The chain links TRBV27 to TRBJ2-7; unclear D gene. Germline values: CDR1 MNHEY, CDR2 SMNVEV (reference sequence). V was cut by 5 bases and J by 4 bases, with 12 bases left in between. The CDR3 loop spans 13 amino acids.

The chain uses TRBV11-2 and TRBJ2-4, with a possible D match to TRBD1 (5 bases). Deletions cut 3 bases from V and 1 base from J, with 10 bases between. This CDR3 has 15 residues. Germline lookup yields CDR1 SGHAT and CDR2 FQNNGV. CDR3 nucleotides: TGTGCCAGCAGCTTCACAGGAGTTGCCAAAAACATTCAGTACTTC. It specifies CASSFTGVAKNIQYF.

This clone has only a few counts. Different DNA sequences within this sample yield the same CDR3. The CDR3 reads CSVVRRMNTEAFF. CDR3 bases: TGCAGCGTTGTAAGACGGATGAACACTGAAGCTTTCTTT. The V call is TRBV29-1, the J call TRBJ1-1; D is undetermined. CDR1 is SQVTM, CDR2 ANQGSEA, per germline. The length of the CDR3 is 13 residues. The V and J ends lost 4 bases and 0 bases respectively, with 9 bases between them.

The J gene is TRBJ1-3, the V gene TRBV7-2; possibly TRBD1 for D (5 bases). This CDR3 contains 16 residues. Germline loops: CDR1 SGHTA, CDR2 FQGNSA. V was trimmed by 3 bases and J by 1 base, leaving 13 bases between them. This CDR3 reads CASSLGTASSGNTIYF. CDR3 in DNA: TGTGCCAGCAGCTTGGGGACGGCTAGTTCTGGAAACACCATATATTTT.

The CDR3 loop reads CASSQDRGRNYGYTF. The CDR3 DNA follows: TGTGCCAGCAGTCAGGACAGGGGACGGAACTATGGCTACACCTTC. The chain joins TRBV6-4 to TRBJ1-2, with TRBD1 matching 9 bases. V shed 5 bases, J shed 2 bases, and the junction held 6 bases outside the gene matches. Looked up from germline, CDR1 is MRHNA and CDR2 is SNTAGT. This CDR3 region has 15 residues.

This clone is a singleton in its sample. This chain links TRBV9 with TRBJ2-7, with D perhaps given as TRBD1 or TRBD2 (5 bases each). CDR1 and CDR2 (germline): SGDLS, YYNGEE. The CDR3 loop spans 19 amino acids. V was pared by 0 bases and J by 2 bases, with 24 bases between. CDR3 sequence (DNA): TGTGCCAGCAGCGTAGGACCCGGACCCGGGACCGCAACTACCTACGAGCAGTACTTC. Protein: CASSVGPGPGTATTYEQYF.

This sequence joins TRBV4-1 and TRBJ1-3; D ambiguous. The ends were cut back, 0 bases at V and 8 bases at J, with 17 bases in the middle. The germline CDR1 and CDR2 sequences are MGHRA and YSYEKL. The CDR3 sequence is 16 residues long. For the CDR3, the DNA is TGCGCCAGCAGCCAAGATCGAGGCGGCCTCGGGGACACCATATATTTT. Encoded protein: CASSQDRGGLGDTIYF.